The rows below give T cell receptor beta chains drawn from one sample of a study of blood T cell repertoires in COVID-19. Generated by immunoSEQ multiplex PCR, the TCRdb table keeps only in-frame clones and is missing some. This table has about 90,000 clones, 90% appearing once. Sequencing used peripheral blood. The receptors shown here come from a man aged 45-65 years with acute or convalescent COVID-19. Each CDR3 is given with its conserved first and last residue. Fields, in order: V gene, J gene, clone size, D gene, CDR3 protein, CDR3 DNA. A D gene is named only where the DNA matches it firmly. Clone size is stated in some rows and not others, as once, few, many or a class when expanded.

V: TRBV18
J: TRBJ2-1
size: -
D: -
CDR3: CASSPEIAEYNEQFF
DNA: TGTGCCAGCTCACCAGAGATAGCGGAGTACAATGAGCAGTTCTTC

V: TRBV6-5
J: TRBJ1-4
size: -
D: -
CDR3: CASAEGTSQNEKLFF
DNA: TGTGCCAGCGCAGAAGGGACATCCCAGAATGAAAAACTGTTTTTT

V: TRBV6-2/TRBV6-3
J: TRBJ2-1
size: -
D: -
CDR3: CASSYSSLQKTYNEQFF
DNA: TGTGCCAGCAGTTACTCGTCTCTGCAGAAAACCTACAATGAGCAGTTCTTC

V: TRBV6-5
J: TRBJ1-1
size: -
D: TRBD1
CDR3: CAHERDGQGTEAFF
DNA: TGTGCCCACGAACGGGACGGACAGGGGACTGAAGCTTTCTTT

V: TRBV27
J: TRBJ2-3
size: -
D: TRBD1
CDR3: CASSLGQGWGDTQYF
DNA: TGTGCCAGCAGCCTTGGACAGGGATGGGGAGATACGCAGTATTTT

V: TRBV20-1
J: TRBJ2-1
size: -
D: -
CDR3: CSASYRDNEQFF
DNA: TGCAGTGCTAGTTACAGGGACAATGAGCAGTTCTTC

V: TRBV5-4
J: TRBJ2-2
size: once
D: TRBD2
CDR3: CASSLGLAGVTGELFF
DNA: TGTGCCAGCAGCCTGGGACTAGCGGGAGTCACCGGGGAGCTGTTTTTT

V: TRBV7-2
J: TRBJ2-4
size: -
D: -
CDR3: CASSFSSTFLAKNIQYF
DNA: TGTGCCAGCAGCTTCTCGAGTACCTTCTTAGCCAAAAACATTCAGTACTTC

V: TRBV11-2
J: TRBJ2-1
size: -
D: TRBD2
CDR3: CASSLRASGSNYNEQFF
DNA: TGTGCCAGCAGCTTAAGGGCTAGCGGGAGTAACTACAATGAGCAGTTCTTC

V: TRBV19
J: TRBJ2-5
size: -
D: -
CDR3: CASSTDTALGETQYF
DNA: TGTGCCAGTAGTACTGACACAGCCCTTGGGGAGACCCAGTACTTC

V: TRBV5-6
J: TRBJ2-1
size: -
D: TRBD1
CDR3: CASSRVQGSVSYNEQFF
DNA: TGTGCCAGCAGCCGTGTACAGGGGTCGGTGTCCTACAATGAGCAGTTCTTC

V: TRBV6-2/TRBV6-3
J: TRBJ2-1
size: -
D: -
CDR3: CASSYGAHRTNNEQFF
DNA: TGTGCCAGCAGTTACGGGGCTCATAGGACAAACAATGAGCAGTTCTTC

V: TRBV6-5
J: TRBJ1-5
size: -
D: -
CDR3: CASRLNQPQHF
DNA: TGTGCCTCGAGGTTAAATCAGCCCCAGCATTTT

V: TRBV18
J: TRBJ2-2
size: -
D: TRBD2
CDR3: CASSPRVLAEKNTGELFF
DNA: TGTGCCAGCTCACCGCGTGTACTAGCGGAAAAGAACACCGGGGAGCTGTTTTTT

V: TRBV5-1
J: TRBJ1-5
size: -
D: -
CDR3: CASSLTGSQPQHF
DNA: TGCGCCAGCAGCTTGACAGGATCCCAGCCCCAGCATTTT

V: TRBV30
J: TRBJ2-3
size: -
D: TRBD1
CDR3: CARRTGGVTDTQYF
DNA: TGTGCCCGTCGCACAGGGGGCGTTACAGATACGCAGTATTTT

V: TRBV19
J: TRBJ1-1
size: once
D: -
CDR3: CASSSSVLTEAFF
DNA: TGTGCCAGTAGCTCCTCGGTACTCACTGAAGCTTTCTTT

V: TRBV12-3/TRBV12-4
J: TRBJ2-1
size: -
D: -
CDR3: CASTAFYNEQFF
DNA: TGTGCCAGCACAGCGTTTTACAATGAGCAGTTCTTC

V: TRBV5-4
J: TRBJ1-5
size: -
D: -
CDR3: CASSSPDTNQPQHF
DNA: TGTGCCAGCAGCTCACCCGACACGAATCAGCCCCAGCATTTT

V: TRBV6-5
J: TRBJ2-3
size: -
D: TRBD2
CDR3: CASSRTREGGDTQYF
DNA: TGTGCCAGCAGTAGAACCCGGGAGGGAGGAGATACGCAGTATTTT

V: TRBV5-1
J: TRBJ2-2
size: -
D: -
CDR3: CASSSLALSNTGELFF
DNA: TGCGCCAGCAGCTCGCTAGCGCTTTCAAACACCGGGGAGCTGTTTTTT

V: TRBV6-1
J: TRBJ1-2
size: once
D: TRBD1
CDR3: CASSEQGAAAGYTF
DNA: TGTGCCAGCAGTGAACAGGGGGCTGCAGCTGGCTACACCTTC

V: TRBV20-1
J: TRBJ2-5
size: -
D: TRBD2
CDR3: CSAGGPLAGGPGQETQYF
DNA: TGCAGTGCTGGTGGACCACTAGCGGGAGGGCCGGGTCAAGAGACCCAGTACTTC

V: TRBV24-1
J: TRBJ2-3
size: -
D: TRBD1
CDR3: CATSDLGDRDTQYF
DNA: TGTGCCACCAGTGATTTAGGGGACAGAGATACGCAGTATTTT

V: TRBV5-1
J: TRBJ1-6
size: -
D: TRBD1
CDR3: CASSGGQRNSPLHF
DNA: TGCGCCAGCAGCGGGGGACAGCGAAATTCACCCCTCCACTTT

V: TRBV18
J: TRBJ2-7
size: once
D: TRBD2
CDR3: CASSPQPLVAGPSYEQYF
DNA: TGTGCCAGCTCACCACAACCCCTAGTAGCGGGACCCTCCTACGAGCAGTACTTC